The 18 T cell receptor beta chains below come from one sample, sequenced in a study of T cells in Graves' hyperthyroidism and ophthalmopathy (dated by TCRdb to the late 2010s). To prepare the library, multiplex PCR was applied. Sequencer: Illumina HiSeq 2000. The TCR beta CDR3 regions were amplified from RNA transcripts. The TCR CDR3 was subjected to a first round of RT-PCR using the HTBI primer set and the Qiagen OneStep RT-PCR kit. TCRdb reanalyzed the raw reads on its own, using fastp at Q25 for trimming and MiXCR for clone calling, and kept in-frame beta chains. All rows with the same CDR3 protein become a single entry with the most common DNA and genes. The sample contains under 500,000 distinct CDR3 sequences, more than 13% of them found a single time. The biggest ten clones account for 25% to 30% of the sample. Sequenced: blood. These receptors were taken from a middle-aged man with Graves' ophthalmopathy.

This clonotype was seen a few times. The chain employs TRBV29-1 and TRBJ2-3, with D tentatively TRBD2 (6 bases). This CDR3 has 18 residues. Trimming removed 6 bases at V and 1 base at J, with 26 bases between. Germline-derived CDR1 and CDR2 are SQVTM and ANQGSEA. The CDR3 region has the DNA TGCAGCGTCACGGGCTCAAATCTCGGAGGGCCCGGCACAGATACGCAGTATTTT. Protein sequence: CSVTGSNLGGPGTDTQYF.

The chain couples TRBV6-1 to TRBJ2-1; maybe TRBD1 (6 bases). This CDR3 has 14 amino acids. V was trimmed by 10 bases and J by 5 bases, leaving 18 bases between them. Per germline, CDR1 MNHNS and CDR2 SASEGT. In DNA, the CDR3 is TGTGCCATCACTGACAGGTCATCCCACAATGAGCAGTTCTTC. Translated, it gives CAITDRSSHNEQFF.

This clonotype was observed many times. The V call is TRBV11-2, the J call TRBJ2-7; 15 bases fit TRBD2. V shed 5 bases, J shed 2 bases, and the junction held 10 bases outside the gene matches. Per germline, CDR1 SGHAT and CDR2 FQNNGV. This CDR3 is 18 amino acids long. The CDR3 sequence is CASSRGTSGRQRTYEQYF. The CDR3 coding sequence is TGTGCCAGCAGCCGAGGGACTAGCGGGAGGCAGAGAACCTACGAGCAGTACTTC. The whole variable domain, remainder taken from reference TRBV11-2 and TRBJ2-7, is EAGVAQSPRYKIIEKRQSVAFWCNPISGHATLYWYQQILGQGPKLLIQFQNNGVVDDSQLPKDRFSAERLKGVDSTLKIQPAKLEDSAVYLCASSRGTSGRQRTYEQYFGPGTRLTVT.

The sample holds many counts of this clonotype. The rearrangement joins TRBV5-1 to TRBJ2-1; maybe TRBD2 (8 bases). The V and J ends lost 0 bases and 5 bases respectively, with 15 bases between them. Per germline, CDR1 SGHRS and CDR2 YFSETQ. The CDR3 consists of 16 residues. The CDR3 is CASSLAGGLGNNEQFF. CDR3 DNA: TGCGCCAGCAGCTTGGCAGGGGGACTAGGCAACAATGAGCAGTTCTTC.

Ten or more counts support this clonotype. CDR3 loop: CASSEGQPDHEQFF. In nucleotides, the CDR3 is TGCGCCAGCAGCGAGGGCCAGCCCGACCATGAGCAGTTCTTC. The chain is built from TRBV5-1 and TRBJ2-1, with D perhaps TRBD2 (5 bases). CDR3 length: 14 residues. Trimming stripped 4 bases from V and 8 bases from J, with 16 bases between. Germline CDR1 reads SGHRS; CDR2 reads YFSETQ.

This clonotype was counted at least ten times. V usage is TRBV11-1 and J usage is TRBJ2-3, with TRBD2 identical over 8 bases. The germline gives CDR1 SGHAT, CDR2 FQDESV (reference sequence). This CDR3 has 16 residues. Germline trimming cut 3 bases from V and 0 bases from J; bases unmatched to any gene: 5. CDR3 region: CASSFSLAASTDTQYF. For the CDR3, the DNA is TGTGCCAGCAGCTTTTCACTAGCGGCTAGCACAGATACGCAGTATTTT.

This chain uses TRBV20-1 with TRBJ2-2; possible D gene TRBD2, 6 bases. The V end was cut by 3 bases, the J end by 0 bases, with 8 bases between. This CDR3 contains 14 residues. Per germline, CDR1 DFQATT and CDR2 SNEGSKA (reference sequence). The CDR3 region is CSARDYPNTGELFF. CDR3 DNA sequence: TGCAGTGCTAGGGACTACCCGAACACCGGGGAGCTGTTTTTT.

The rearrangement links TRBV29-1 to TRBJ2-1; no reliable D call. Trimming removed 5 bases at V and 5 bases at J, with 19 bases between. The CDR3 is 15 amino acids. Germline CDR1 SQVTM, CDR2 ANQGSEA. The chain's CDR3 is CSVRPGLRSNNEQFF. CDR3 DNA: TGCAGCGTTCGGCCCGGTTTGAGGAGTAACAATGAGCAGTTCTTC.

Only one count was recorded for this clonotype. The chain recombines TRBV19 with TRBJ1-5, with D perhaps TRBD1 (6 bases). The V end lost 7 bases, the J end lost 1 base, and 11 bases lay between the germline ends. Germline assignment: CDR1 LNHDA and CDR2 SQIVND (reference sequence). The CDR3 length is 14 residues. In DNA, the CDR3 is TGTGCCAGTAAGAGTACAGGGAGCAATCAGCCCCAGCATTTT. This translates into CASKSTGSNQPQHF.

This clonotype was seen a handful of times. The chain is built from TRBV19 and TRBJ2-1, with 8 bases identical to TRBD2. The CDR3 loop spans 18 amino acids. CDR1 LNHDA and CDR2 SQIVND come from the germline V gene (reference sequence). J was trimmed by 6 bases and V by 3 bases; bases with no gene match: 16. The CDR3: CASSIPGLAGEGTNEQFF. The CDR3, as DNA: TGTGCCAGTAGTATCCCCGGACTAGCAGGCGAGGGGACCAATGAGCAGTTCTTC.

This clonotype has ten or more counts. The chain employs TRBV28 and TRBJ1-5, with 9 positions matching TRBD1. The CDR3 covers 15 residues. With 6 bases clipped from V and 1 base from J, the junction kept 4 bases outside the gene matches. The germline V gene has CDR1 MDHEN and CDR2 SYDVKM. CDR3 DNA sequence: TGTGCCAGCAGCACCGGACAGGGGAGCAATCAGCCCCAGCATTTT. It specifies CASSTGQGSNQPQHF.

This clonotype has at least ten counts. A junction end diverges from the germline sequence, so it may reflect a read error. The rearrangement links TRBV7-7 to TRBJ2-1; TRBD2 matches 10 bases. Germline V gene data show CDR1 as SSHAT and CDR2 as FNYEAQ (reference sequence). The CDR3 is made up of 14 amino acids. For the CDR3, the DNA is TGTGCTAGCAGCCTTAGCGGGAGGTTTTCTGAGCAGTTCTTC. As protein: CASSLSGRFSEQFF.

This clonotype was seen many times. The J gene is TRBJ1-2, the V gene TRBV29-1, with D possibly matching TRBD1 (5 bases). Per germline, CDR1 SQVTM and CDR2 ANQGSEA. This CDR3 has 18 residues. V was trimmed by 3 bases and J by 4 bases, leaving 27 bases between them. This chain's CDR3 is CSVDFPLGGVGFSYGYTF. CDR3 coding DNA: TGCAGCGTTGACTTTCCCCTTGGAGGGGTGGGTTTTTCCTATGGCTACACCTTC.

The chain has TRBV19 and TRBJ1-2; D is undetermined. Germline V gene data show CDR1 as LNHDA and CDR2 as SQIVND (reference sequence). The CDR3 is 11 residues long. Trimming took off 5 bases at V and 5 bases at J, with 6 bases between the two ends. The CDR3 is CASSVDYGYTF. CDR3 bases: TGTGCCAGTAGTGTGGATTATGGCTACACCTTC.

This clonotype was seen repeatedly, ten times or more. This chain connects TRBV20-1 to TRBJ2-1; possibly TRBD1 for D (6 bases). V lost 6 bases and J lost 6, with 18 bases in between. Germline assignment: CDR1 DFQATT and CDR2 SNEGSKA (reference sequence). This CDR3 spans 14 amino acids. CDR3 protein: CSASGQFGGNEQFF. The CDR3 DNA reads TGCAGTGCCAGTGGACAGTTTGGGGGCAATGAGCAGTTCTTC.

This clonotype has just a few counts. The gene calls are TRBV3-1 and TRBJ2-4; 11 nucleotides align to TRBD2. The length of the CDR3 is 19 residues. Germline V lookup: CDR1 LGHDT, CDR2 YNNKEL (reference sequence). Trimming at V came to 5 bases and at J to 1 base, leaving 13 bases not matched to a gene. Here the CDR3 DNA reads TGTGCCAGCAGCTACAATAGCGGGAGGGCCACGGGGGCCAAAAACATTCAGTACTTC. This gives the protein CASSYNSGRATGAKNIQYF. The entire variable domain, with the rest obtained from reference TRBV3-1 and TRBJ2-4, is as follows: DTAVSQTPKYLVTQMGNDKSIKCEQNLGHDTMYWYKQDSKKFLKIMFSYNNKELIINETVPNRFSPKSPDKAHLNLHINSLELGDSAVYFCASSYNSGRATGAKNIQYFGAGTRLSVL.

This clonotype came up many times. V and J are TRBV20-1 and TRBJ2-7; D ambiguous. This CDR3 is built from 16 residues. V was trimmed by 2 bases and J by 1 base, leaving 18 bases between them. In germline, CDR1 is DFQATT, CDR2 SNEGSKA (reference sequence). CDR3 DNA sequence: TGCAGTGCTAGAAATCCGGGCGGCGGCATTTCCTACGAGCAGTACTTC. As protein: CSARNPGGGISYEQYF.

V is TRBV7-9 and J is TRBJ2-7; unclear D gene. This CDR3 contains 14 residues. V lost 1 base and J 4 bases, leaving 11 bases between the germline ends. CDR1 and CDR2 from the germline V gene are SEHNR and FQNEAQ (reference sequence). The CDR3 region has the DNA TGTGCCAGCAGCTTAGACGGTCAGCTATACGAGCAGTACTTC. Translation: CASSLDGQLYEQYF.